The next 18 T cell receptor beta chains were all read from a single sample in a study of beta chain features in type 1 diabetes. Expressed TCRB transcripts were sequenced because the entire RNA isolate underwent reverse transcription. Sequencing used immunoSEQ multiplex PCR; TCRdb keeps in-frame clones, though not all of them. The sample holds 900,000 or so clones, 17% seen once. Sequenced input: naive CD4+ T cells from blood. Every receptor here comes from a woman aged 18-29 years in good health.

The chain recombines TRBV9 with TRBJ1-6, with a weak D call TRBD1 (6 bases). The CDR3 totals 18 residues. Germline V gene lookup returns CDR1 SGDLS and CDR2 YYNGEE. Deletions cut 0 bases from V and 5 bases from J, with 18 bases between. DNA of the CDR3: TGTGCCAGCAGCGTAGGACAAAGTGGGGGGCGGGATAATTCACCCCTCCACTTT. Its translation is CASSVGQSGGRDNSPLHF.

As regards this clone: This same CDR3 is encoded by further DNA sequences in the sample. J is TRBJ2-1 and V is TRBV7-9, with 7 nucleotides matching TRBD2. CDR1 and CDR2 (germline): SEHNR, FQNEAQ (reference sequence). V was clipped by 5 bases and J by 0 bases; unmatched bases: 4. This CDR3 is 15 amino acids long. In nucleotides, the CDR3 is TGTGCCAGCAGCCCTAGCGGAAGCTCCTACAATGAGCAGTTCTTC. This gives the protein CASSPSGSSYNEQFF.

The table lists this clone with a few counts. The chain carries TRBV19 and TRBJ1-5; 7 bases agree with TRBD1. The germline CDR1 and CDR2 sequences are LNHDA and SQIVND (reference sequence). The J segment lost 1 base and the V segment lost 6 bases, leaving 9 bases of the junction unmatched. This CDR3 comprises 16 residues. DNA for the CDR3: TGTGCCAGTAGAGGGGAGGGGGCGCGGAGCAATCAGCCCCAGCATTTT. Amino acid sequence: CASRGEGARSNQPQHF.

In its sample, this clone was seen a few times. The chain couples TRBV2 to TRBJ2-7; 7 bases are shared with TRBD2. The CDR3 runs 14 residues. From germline, CDR1 is SNHLY and CDR2 FYNNEI. J lost 3 bases, V lost 6 bases, and 8 bases had no gene match. The DNA for the CDR3 is TGTGCCAGCAGGCGGGAGCGGGACCTCTACGAGCAGTACTTC. This codes for CASRRERDLYEQYF.

The chain links TRBV4-2 to TRBJ2-1, with 7 bases fitting TRBD2. The V gene's germline CDR1 is LGHNA and CDR2 YNFKEQ. Trimming at V came to 2 bases and at J to 9 bases, leaving 10 bases not matched to a gene. The CDR3 has 15 residues. Here the CDR3 DNA reads TGTGCCAGCAGCCAAACGGGGGGTTCCATCGGTGAGCAGTTCTTC. Translation gives CASSQTGGSIGEQFF.

This clone was seen a single time. The chain combines TRBV5-1 with TRBJ1-2; 10 bases are a match to TRBD1. V gave up 4 bases and J gave up 4 bases; unmatched junction bases: 7. The V gene's germline CDR1 is SGHRS and CDR2 YFSETQ. The CDR3 extends over 15 amino acids. CDR3 region: CASSPRTGGAYGYTF. CDR3 nucleotides: TGCGCCAGCAGCCCACGGACAGGGGGAGCCTATGGCTACACCTTC.

The chain employs TRBV9 and TRBJ2-6, with no clear D. Germline assignment: CDR1 SGDLS and CDR2 YYNGEE. The V end was cut by 0 bases, the J end by 2 bases, with 9 bases between. The CDR3 extends over 16 amino acids. CDR3 loop: CASSVAGNAGANVLTF. In DNA, the CDR3 is TGTGCCAGCAGCGTAGCTGGGAATGCTGGGGCCAACGTCCTGACTTTC.

The chain carries TRBV6-1 and TRBJ2-3; a weak D match, TRBD2 (6 bases). The CDR3 loop spans 14 amino acids. The ends were cut back, 8 bases at V and 0 bases at J, with 12 bases in the middle. Per the germline V gene, CDR1 is MNHNS and CDR2 is SASEGT. CDR3 nucleotide sequence: TGTGCCAGCGAGGAGGGCGCAAGCACAGATACGCAGTATTTT. Translated: CASEEGASTDTQYF.

This clone occurred many times. The CDR3 sequence is CASSSGANVLTF. The DNA for the CDR3 is TGTGCCAGCAGCTCTGGGGCCAACGTCCTGACTTTC. The chain couples TRBV7-2 to TRBJ2-6; D remains ambiguous. V was cut by 4 bases and J by 2 bases, with 0 bases left in between. CDR1 and CDR2 (germline): SGHTA, FQGNSA. The length of the CDR3 is 12 residues.

There are a few counts of this clone. This chain joins TRBV11-2 and TRBJ2-1, with a tentative D call TRBD2 (5 bases). Trimming took 8 bases from V and 6 from J, leaving 8 bases between them. Germline-derived CDR1 and CDR2 are SGHAT and FQNNGV. The CDR3 loop spans 11 amino acids. Here the CDR3 DNA reads TGTGCCAGCGGGAGCGCCAATGAGCAGTTCTTC. This codes for CASGSANEQFF.

V gene TRBV19 combines with J gene TRBJ2-7, with D perhaps TRBD1 (6 bases). Trimming shortened V by 6 bases and J by 3 bases, and 18 bases separated the two germline ends. Germline values: CDR1 LNHDA, CDR2 SQIVND (reference sequence). This CDR3 region has 15 residues. In DNA form, the CDR3 reads TGTGCCAGTAGCCACCAACCTCAGGGGTACTACGAGCAGTACTTC. This sequence encodes CASSHQPQGYYEQYF.

This chain links TRBV11-2 with TRBJ2-3, with 11 nucleotides matching TRBD2. The V gene's germline CDR1 is SGHAT and CDR2 FQNNGV. The V gene end was trimmed by 7 bases and the J gene end by 3 bases; junction bases not matched to a gene: 3. The length of the CDR3 is 14 residues. The CDR3 sequence: CASTRTSGTDTQYF. The CDR3 DNA sequence: TGTGCCAGCACCAGGACTAGCGGGACAGATACGCAGTATTTT.

The chain is built from TRBV2 and TRBJ2-4; D unresolved. From germline, CDR1 is SNHLY and CDR2 FYNNEI. CDR3 length: 15 residues. Trimming left V 2 bases short and J 2 bases short, with 10 bases between. The CDR3 sequence: CASSEIGNSKNIQYF. In DNA, the CDR3 is TGTGCCAGCAGTGAAATAGGGAACTCCAAAAACATTCAGTACTTC.

The chain has TRBV4-3 and TRBJ2-1, with 8 bases aligning to TRBD2. The CDR3 extends over 13 amino acids. The germline V gene encodes CDR1 LGHNA and CDR2 YSLEER. Germline trimming cut 3 bases from V and 12 bases from J; bases unmatched to any gene: 7. Written as DNA, the CDR3 is TGCGCCAGCAGCCATGCGGGGACTAGGCGGCAGTTCTTC. Amino acids: CASSHAGTRRQFF.

This clone was seen a handful of times. The gene calls are TRBV4-3 and TRBJ2-1; TRBD2 is a possible D gene (5 bases). V lost 1 base to trimming and J lost 2 bases, with 12 bases between them. The CDR3 totals 16 residues. Germline loops: CDR1 LGHNA, CDR2 YSLEER. Here the CDR3 DNA reads TGCGCCAGCAGCCAAGGACTACTTCTTACCTACAATGAGCAGTTCTTC. This codes for CASSQGLLLTYNEQFF.

This clone has just a few counts. The chain uses TRBV7-9 and TRBJ2-2, with 11 bases lining up with TRBD2. The CDR3 is made up of 16 amino acids. Trimming took 4 bases from V and 0 from J; bases not matched to a gene: 1. Looked up from germline, CDR1 is SEHNR and CDR2 is FQNEAQ (reference sequence). The CDR3 DNA reads as TGTGCCAGCAGCTATAGCGGGAGGGCGAACACCGGGGAGCTGTTTTTT. This translates into CASSYSGRANTGELFF.

This clone was seen once. The genes are TRBV5-6 and TRBJ1-2; D is uncertain. V lost 0 bases, J lost 0 bases, and 6 bases lay in between. This CDR3 comprises 14 residues. Germline V gives CDR1 SGHDT, CDR2 YYEEEE. CDR3 amino acids: CASSLALPNYGYTF. Here the CDR3 DNA reads TGTGCCAGCAGCTTGGCGCTGCCTAACTATGGCTACACCTTC.

This clone was seen more than once but under ten times. The CDR3 sequence: CASSLASGWGDTQYF. In DNA form, the CDR3 reads TGTGCCAGCAGCTTAGCTTCTGGGTGGGGAGATACGCAGTATTTT. V gene TRBV7-9 combines with J gene TRBJ2-3; unclear D gene. CDR1 and CDR2 from the germline V gene are SEHNR and FQNEAQ (reference sequence). The V end lost 0 bases, the J end lost 5 bases, and 12 bases lay between the germline ends. The CDR3 covers 15 residues.